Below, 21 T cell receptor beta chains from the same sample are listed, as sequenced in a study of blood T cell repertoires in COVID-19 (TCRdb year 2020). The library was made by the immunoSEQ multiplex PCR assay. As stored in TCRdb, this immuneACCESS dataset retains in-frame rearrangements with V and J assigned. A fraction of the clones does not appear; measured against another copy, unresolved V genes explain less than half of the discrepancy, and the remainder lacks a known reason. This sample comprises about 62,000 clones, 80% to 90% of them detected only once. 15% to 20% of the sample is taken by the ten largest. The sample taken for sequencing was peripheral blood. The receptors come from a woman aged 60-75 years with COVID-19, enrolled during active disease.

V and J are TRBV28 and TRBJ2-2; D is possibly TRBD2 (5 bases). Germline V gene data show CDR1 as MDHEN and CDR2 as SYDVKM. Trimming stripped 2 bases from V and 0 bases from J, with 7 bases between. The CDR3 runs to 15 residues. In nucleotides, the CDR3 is TGTGCCAGCAGTTTAAGGACTGCGAACACCGGGGAGCTGTTTTTT. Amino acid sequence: CASSLRTANTGELFF.

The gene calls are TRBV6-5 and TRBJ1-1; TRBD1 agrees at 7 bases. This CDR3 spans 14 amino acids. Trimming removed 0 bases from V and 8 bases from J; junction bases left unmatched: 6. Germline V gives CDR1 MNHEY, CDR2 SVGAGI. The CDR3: CASSYSNRGLEAFF. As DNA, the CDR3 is TGTGCCAGCAGTTACTCGAACAGGGGTCTCGAAGCTTTCTTT.

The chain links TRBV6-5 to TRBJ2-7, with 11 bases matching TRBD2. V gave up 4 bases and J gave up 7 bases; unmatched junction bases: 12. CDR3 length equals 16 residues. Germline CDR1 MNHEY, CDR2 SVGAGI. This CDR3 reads CASSSPLTSGAREQYF. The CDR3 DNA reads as TGTGCCAGCAGTTCCCCACTGACTAGCGGGGCTCGTGAGCAGTACTTC.

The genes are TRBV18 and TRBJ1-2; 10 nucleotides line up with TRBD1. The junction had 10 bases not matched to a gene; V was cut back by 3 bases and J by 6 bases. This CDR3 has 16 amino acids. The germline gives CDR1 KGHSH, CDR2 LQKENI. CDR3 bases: TGTGCCAGCTCACCCATGACAGGGGGCGCGAGGCATGGCTACACCTTC. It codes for CASSPMTGGARHGYTF.

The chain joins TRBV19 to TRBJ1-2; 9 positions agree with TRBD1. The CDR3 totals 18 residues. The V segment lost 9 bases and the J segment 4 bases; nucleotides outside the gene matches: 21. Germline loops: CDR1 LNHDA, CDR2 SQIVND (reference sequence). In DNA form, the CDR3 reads TGTGCCAGCTGGAGCTCCAGGGACAGGGTGGGGTCAAGCTATGGCTACACCTTC. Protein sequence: CASWSSRDRVGSSYGYTF.

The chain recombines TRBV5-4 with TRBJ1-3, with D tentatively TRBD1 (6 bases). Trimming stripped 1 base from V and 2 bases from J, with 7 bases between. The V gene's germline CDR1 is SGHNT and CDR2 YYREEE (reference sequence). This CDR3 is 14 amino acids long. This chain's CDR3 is CASSLTGTGNTIYF. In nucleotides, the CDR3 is TGTGCCAGCAGCTTGACAGGGACTGGAAACACCATATATTTT.

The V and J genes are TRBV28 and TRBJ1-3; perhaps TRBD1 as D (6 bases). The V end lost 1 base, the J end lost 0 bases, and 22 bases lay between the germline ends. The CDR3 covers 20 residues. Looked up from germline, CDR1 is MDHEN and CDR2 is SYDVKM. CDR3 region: CASSLSIGTYAKSSGNTIYF. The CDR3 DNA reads TGTGCCAGCAGTTTATCAATCGGGACATATGCCAAGAGCTCTGGAAACACCATATATTTT.

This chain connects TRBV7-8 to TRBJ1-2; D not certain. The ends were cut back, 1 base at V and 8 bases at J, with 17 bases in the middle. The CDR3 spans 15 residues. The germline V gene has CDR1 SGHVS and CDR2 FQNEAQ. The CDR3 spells CASSLGNRKAGGYTF. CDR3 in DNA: TGTGCCAGCAGCTTAGGGAATCGGAAAGCGGGAGGCTACACCTTC.

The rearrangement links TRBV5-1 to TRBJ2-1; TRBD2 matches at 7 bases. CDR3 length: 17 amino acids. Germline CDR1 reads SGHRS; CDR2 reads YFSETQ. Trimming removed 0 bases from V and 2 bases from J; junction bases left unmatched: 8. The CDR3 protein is CASSLVGLAATYNEQFF. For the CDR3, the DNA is TGCGCCAGCAGCTTGGTAGGGCTAGCGGCCACCTACAATGAGCAGTTCTTC.

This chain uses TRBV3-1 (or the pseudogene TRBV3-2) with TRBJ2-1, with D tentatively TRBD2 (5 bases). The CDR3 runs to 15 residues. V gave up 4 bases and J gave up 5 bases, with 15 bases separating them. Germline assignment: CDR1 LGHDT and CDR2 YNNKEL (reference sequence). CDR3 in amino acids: CASSLKYGSHNEQFF. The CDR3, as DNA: TGTGCCAGCAGCCTAAAATATGGGAGCCACAATGAGCAGTTCTTC.

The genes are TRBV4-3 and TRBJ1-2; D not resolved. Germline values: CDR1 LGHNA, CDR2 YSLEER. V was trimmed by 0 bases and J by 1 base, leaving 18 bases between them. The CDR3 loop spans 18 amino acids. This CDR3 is CASSQDLDSERYNYGYTF. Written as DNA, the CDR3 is TGCGCCAGCAGCCAAGATCTCGACTCGGAGAGATATAACTATGGCTACACCTTC.

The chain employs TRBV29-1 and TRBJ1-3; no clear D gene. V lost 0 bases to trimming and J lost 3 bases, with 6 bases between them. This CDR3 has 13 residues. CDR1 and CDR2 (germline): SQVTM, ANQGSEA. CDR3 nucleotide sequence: TGCAGCGTTGAAGATCCGGTTGGAAACACCATATATTTT. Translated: CSVEDPVGNTIYF. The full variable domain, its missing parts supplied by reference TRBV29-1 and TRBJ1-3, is SAVISQKPSRDICQRGTSLTIQCQVDSQVTMMFWYRQQPGQSLTLIATANQGSEATYESGFVIDKFPISRPNLTFSTLTVSNMSPEDSSIYLCSVEDPVGNTIYFGEGSWLTVV.

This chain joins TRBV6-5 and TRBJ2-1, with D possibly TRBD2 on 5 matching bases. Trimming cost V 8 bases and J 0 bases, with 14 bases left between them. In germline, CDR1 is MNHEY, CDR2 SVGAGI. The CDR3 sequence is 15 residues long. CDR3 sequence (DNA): TGTGCCAGCCGGGAAAGAACTAGCTCCTACAATGAGCAGTTCTTC. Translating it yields CASRERTSSYNEQFF.

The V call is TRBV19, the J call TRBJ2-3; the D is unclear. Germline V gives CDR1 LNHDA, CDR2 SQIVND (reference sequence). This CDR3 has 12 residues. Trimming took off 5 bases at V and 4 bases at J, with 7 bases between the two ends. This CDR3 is CASSPPSDTQYF. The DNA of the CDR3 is TGTGCCAGTAGTCCCCCCTCAGATACGCAGTATTTT.

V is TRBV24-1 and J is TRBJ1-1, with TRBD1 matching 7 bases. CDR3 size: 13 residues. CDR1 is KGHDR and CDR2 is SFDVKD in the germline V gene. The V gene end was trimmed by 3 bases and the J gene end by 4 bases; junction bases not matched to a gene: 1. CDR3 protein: CATSDPGGTEAFF. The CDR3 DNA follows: TGTGCCACCAGTGATCCAGGGGGCACTGAAGCTTTCTTT.

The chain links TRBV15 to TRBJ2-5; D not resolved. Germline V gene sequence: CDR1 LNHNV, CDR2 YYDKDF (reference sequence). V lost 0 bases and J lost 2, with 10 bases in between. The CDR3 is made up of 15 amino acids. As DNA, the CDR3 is TGTGCCACCAGCAGAGATCAGCTAGTTCAAGAGACCCAGTACTTC. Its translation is CATSRDQLVQETQYF.

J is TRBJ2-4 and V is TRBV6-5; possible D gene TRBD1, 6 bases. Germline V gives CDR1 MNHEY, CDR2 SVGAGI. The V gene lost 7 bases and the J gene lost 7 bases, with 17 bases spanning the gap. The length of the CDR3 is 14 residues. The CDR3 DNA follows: TGTGCCAGCACCCCCTCAAGGACAGTCAACATTCAGTACTTC. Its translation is CASTPSRTVNIQYF.

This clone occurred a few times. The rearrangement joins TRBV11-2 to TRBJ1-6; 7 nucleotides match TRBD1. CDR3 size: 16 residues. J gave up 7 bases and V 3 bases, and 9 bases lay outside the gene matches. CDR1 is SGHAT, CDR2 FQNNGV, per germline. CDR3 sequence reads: CASSLPRQGRNSPLHF. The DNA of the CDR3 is TGTGCCAGCAGCTTGCCCCGACAGGGCCGGAATTCACCCCTCCACTTT.

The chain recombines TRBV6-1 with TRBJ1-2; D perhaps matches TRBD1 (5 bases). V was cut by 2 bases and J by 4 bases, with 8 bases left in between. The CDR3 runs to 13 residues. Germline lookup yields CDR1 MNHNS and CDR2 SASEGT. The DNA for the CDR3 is TGTGCCAGCAGTGAAAAGCAGGGCTATGGCTACACCTTC. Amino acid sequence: CASSEKQGYGYTF.

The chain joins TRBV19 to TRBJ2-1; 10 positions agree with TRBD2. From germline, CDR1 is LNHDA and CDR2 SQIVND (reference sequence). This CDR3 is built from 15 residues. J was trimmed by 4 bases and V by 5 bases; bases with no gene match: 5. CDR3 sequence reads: CASSPSGSLYNEQFF. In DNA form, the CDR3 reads TGTGCCAGTAGTCCTAGCGGGAGTCTATACAATGAGCAGTTCTTC.

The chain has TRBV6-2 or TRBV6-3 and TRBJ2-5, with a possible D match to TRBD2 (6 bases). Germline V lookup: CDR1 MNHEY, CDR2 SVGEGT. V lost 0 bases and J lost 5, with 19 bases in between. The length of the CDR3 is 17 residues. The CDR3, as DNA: TGTGCCAGCAGTTACTCGAGGATCGGCGGGGCTCACGAGACCCAGTACTTC. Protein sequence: CASSYSRIGGAHETQYF.